These 4 T cell receptor beta chains came from one sample sequenced in a study of CD8+ T cells in alopecia areata. Extraction of RNA preceded its reverse transcription into cDNA, which served as the sequencing template. The repertoire was sequenced with immunoSEQ multiplex PCR; TCRdb's copy has only in-frame clones and lacks some. The sample shows 120,000 to 150,000 clones, less than 65% of them seen only once. The sequenced material came from CD8+ T cells sorted from blood. Source of these receptors: a human donor in good health.

The chain links TRBV11-1 to TRBJ2-1; D unresolved. The germline V gene encodes CDR1 SGHAT and CDR2 FQDESV (reference sequence). CDR3 length equals 12 residues. With 3 bases removed from V and 6 bases from J, the gap between germline ends came to 6 bases. The CDR3 region is CASSLGANEQFF. CDR3 bases: TGTGCCAGCAGCTTGGGCGCCAATGAGCAGTTCTTC.

The V gene is TRBV30, the J gene TRBJ2-6; D uncertain. Germline loops: CDR1 GTSNPN, CDR2 SVGIG (reference sequence). V was clipped by 2 bases and J by 0 bases, with 5 bases between them. CDR3 size: 14 residues. CDR3 protein: CAWSWSSGANVLTF. CDR3 bases: TGTGCCTGGAGTTGGTCCTCTGGGGCCAACGTCCTGACTTTC.

Only one count was recorded for this clone. The chain recombines TRBV6-5 with TRBJ2-7; 8 bases are a match to TRBD1. In germline, CDR1 is MNHEY, CDR2 SVGAGI. V trimming: 6 bases; J trimming: 3 bases; junction bases outside the gene matches: 4. The CDR3 covers 13 residues. The CDR3 nucleotides are TGTGCCAGCAGAAGGGACAGGATCTACGAGCAGTACTTC. Protein: CASRRDRIYEQYF.

This chain joins TRBV6-5 and TRBJ1-1, with 8 bases that match TRBD1. Per the germline V gene, CDR1 is MNHEY and CDR2 is SVGAGI. V dropped 2 bases and J dropped 6; count of bases not matched to a gene: 5. The CDR3 totals 14 residues. CDR3 coding DNA: TGTGCCAGCAGTTACCAGGGGGCTTTGTCTGAAGCTTTCTTT. This sequence encodes CASSYQGALSEAFF.